These T cell receptor beta chains were read from a single sample in a study of blood T cell repertoires in COVID-19. Some clones are missing from TCRdb's copy, which holds only in-frame ones; the method was immunoSEQ multiplex PCR. The sample comprises tens of thousands of clones, about 81% of which are singletons, and roughly an eighth rests with the top ten. The sequenced sample consisted of peripheral blood. Source of these receptors: a woman over 75 with acute or convalescent COVID-19. CDR3s include the opening cysteine and the closing phenylalanine or tryptophan. D genes are given only for firm matches. Expanded clones get a size class; other rows say once, few or many, or leave the size out.

D gene | J gene | CDR3 length | V gene | clone size | CDR3 DNA | CDR3 protein
TRBD1 | TRBJ1-2 | 14 | TRBV7-9 | NA | TGTGCCAGCAGCCGCAAGGGACAGAGGTATGGCTACACCTTC | CASSRKGQRYGYTF
NA | TRBJ2-2 | 15 | TRBV21-1 | NA | NA | CATPVGGGNTGELFF
TRBD2 | TRBJ2-1 | 14 | TRBV7-9 | NA | TGTGCCAGCAGCTTGGGACTAGCGGACAATGAGCAGTTCTTC | CASSLGLADNEQFF
NA | TRBJ1-2 | 14 | TRBV7-2 | NA | TGTGCCAGCAGCTTAGTAGCGGGGAACTATGGCTACACCTTC | CASSLVAGNYGYTF
TRBD2 | TRBJ2-7 | 15 | TRBV5-6 | NA | TGTGCCAGCAGCTTTGGAGCGGGGCCTTCAAACGAGCAGTACTTC | CASSFGAGPSNEQYF
NA | TRBJ2-1 | 16 | TRBV27 | few | TGTGCCAGCAGAATAAACAGGCTCGTCGGCTACAATGAGCAGTTCTTC | CASRINRLVGYNEQFF
TRBD1 | TRBJ1-5 | 15 | TRBV6-5 | NA | TGTGCCAGCAGATCGGACAGGGGCAGCAATCAGCCCCAGCATTTT | CASRSDRGSNQPQHF
NA | TRBJ2-7 | 13 | TRBV9 | NA | TGTGCCAGCAGCGTCTCGGAGTCCTACGAGCAGTACTTC | CASSVSESYEQYF
NA | TRBJ2-7 | 13 | TRBV28 | few | TGTGCCAGCACCCGGGGACTGCTCTACGAGCAGTACTTC | CASTRGLLYEQYF
TRBD2 | TRBJ2-7 | 17 | TRBV6-6 | NA | TGTGCCAGCAGTCCCGTGGCTAGCGGGAGAGGTGGCTACGAGCAGTACTTC | CASSPVASGRGGYEQYF
TRBD1 | TRBJ2-7 | 17 | TRBV5-4 | NA | TGTGCCAGCAGCAGAGACAGGGGGGACGTGGCCTCCTACGAGCAGTACTTC | CASSRDRGDVASYEQYF